This TCR beta chain was identified during a study of CD8+ T cells in alopecia areata. RNA, once extracted, was reverse transcribed into cDNA for use as the sequencing template. Profiling relied on immunoSEQ multiplex PCR, and the TCRdb table lists in-frame clones only, not all of them. The table shows some 240,000 clones, with about three fifths occurring only once. Sorting separated CD4+ and CD8+ T cells out of PBMCs. Study findings and constraints: Resident alphabeta T-cell populations of normal skin are likewise subject to sequencing in scalp samples.

Notes on this clone: Its target is unknown.

Material: CD4+ T cells sorted from blood, obtained at week 0. The sequence derives from a human donor with alopecia areata.

The CDR3 sequence is CAWSVRQGKSGYTF. The DNA of the CDR3 is TGTGCCTGGAGTGTCAGACAGGGGAAGAGTGGCTACACCTTC. The rearrangement joins TRBV30 to TRBJ1-2; 8 bases line up with TRBD1. The length of the CDR3 is 14 residues. CDR1 is GTSNPN and CDR2 is SVGIG in the germline V gene (reference sequence). V lost 0 bases and J lost 7; bases outside the gene matches: 7.